The T cell receptor beta chain described here comes from a study of CD4 T cells in relation to SARS-CoV-2 and coronaviruses. Notes on the study in general: Crossreactivity was assessed only for spike protein, not other viral proteins. Roughly 65% of donors had memory CD4+ clonotypes crossrecognizing SARS-CoV-2 and common cold coronavirus spike.

Sequencing used immunoSEQ multiplex PCR; TCRdb keeps in-frame clones, though not all of them. The repertoire holds about 68,000 clones, more than 85% seen once, with 0.23% in the top ten. The unexposed donors gave CD4+ T cells in 2011-2018, prior to COVID-19. Details on this clone: Its specificity is unknown.

Trimming cost V 2 bases and J 4 bases, with 12 bases left between them. Germline V lookup: CDR1 SGHNT, CDR2 YYREEE (reference sequence). The CDR3 has 14 residues. The specimen was naive CD4+ T cells from PBMCs. Stated subset: naive CD4+ T cells isolated by negative enrichment. The chain is built from TRBV5-4 and TRBJ2-5; D perhaps matches TRBD2 (6 bases). The sequence was obtained from a human donor in good health. In nucleotides, the CDR3 is TGTGCCAGCAGCTTTCAAAACGGGGGAGAGACCCAGTACTTC. It codes for CASSFQNGGETQYF.